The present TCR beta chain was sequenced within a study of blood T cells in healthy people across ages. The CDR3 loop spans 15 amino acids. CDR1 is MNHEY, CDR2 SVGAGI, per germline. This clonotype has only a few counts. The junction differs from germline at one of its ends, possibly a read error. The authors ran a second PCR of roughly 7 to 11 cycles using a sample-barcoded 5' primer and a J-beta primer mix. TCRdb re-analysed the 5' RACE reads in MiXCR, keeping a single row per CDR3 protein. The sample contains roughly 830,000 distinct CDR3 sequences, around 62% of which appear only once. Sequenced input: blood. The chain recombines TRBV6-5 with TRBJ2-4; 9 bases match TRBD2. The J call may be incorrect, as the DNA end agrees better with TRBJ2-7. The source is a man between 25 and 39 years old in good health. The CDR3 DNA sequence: TGTGCCAGTAGTTACGATGTGACTAGCGGTTACGAGCAGTACTTC. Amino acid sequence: CASSYDVTSGYEQYF.